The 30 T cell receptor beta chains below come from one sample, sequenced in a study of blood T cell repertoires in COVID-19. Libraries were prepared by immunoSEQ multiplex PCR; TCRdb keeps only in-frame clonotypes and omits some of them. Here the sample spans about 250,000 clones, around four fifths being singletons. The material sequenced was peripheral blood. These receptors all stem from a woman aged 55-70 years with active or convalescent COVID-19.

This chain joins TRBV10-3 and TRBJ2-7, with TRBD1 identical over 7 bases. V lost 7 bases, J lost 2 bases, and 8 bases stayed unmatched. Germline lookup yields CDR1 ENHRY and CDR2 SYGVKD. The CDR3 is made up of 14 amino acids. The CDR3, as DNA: TGTGCCATCACCCCGACAGGGAGTCCCTACGAGCAGTACTTC. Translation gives CAITPTGSPYEQYF.

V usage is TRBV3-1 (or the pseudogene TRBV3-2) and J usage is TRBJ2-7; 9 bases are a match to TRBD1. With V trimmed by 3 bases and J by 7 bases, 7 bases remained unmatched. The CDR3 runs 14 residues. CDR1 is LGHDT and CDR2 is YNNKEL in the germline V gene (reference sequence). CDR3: CASSQLQGAWEQYF. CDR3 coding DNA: TGTGCCAGCAGCCAGCTACAGGGGGCGTGGGAGCAGTACTTC.

Here the CDR3 reads CAIREGVLNEKLFF. Here the CDR3 DNA reads TGTGCCATACGAGAAGGGGTCCTTAATGAAAAACTGTTTTTT. This sequence joins TRBV30 and TRBJ1-4; tentative D call: TRBD1 (5 bases). This CDR3 is 14 amino acids long. From germline, CDR1 is GTSNPN and CDR2 SVGIG (reference sequence). Trimming cost V 8 bases and J 4 bases, with 17 bases left between them.

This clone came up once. The CDR3, as DNA: TGTGCCAGCAGTGACGGCAGGGTGGGCTACACCTTC. Its translation is CASSDGRVGYTF. J is TRBJ1-2 and V is TRBV2, with a possible D match to TRBD1 (5 bases). With 3 bases removed from V and 8 bases from J, the gap between germline ends came to 10 bases. The germline CDR1 and CDR2 sequences are SNHLY and FYNNEI. There are 12 residues in the CDR3.

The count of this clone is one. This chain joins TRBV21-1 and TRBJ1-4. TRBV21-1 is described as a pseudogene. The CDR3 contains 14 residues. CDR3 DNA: TGTGCCAGCAGCGCCTGGGTGACGGGTGAAAAACTGTTTTTT. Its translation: CASSAWVTGEKLFF.

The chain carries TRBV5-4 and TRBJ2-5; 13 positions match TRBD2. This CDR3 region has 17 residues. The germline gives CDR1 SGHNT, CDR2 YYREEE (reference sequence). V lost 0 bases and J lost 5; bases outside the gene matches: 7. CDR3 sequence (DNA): TGTGCCAGCAGCTTGGAGTGGACTAGCGGGAGTTTGGAGACCCAGTACTTC. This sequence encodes CASSLEWTSGSLETQYF.

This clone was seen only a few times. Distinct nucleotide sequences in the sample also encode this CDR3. The CDR3 sequence: CASSIREDQPQHF. The CDR3 DNA is TGTGCCAGTAGTATTCGGGAAGATCAGCCCCAGCATTTT. V and J are TRBV19 and TRBJ1-5; D is undetermined. Per the germline V gene, CDR1 is LNHDA and CDR2 is SQIVND (reference sequence). The germline V and J ends were trimmed by 3 bases and 5 bases, with 8 bases remaining between them. The CDR3 covers 13 residues.

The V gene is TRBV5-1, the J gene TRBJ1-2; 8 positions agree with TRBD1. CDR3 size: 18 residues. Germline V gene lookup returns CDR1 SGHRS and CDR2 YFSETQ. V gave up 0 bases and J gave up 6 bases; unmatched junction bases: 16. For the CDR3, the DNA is TGCGCCAGCAGCTTGGCTACCGGGACAGGTCGTGAGTGGGATGGCTACACCTTC. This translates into CASSLATGTGREWDGYTF.

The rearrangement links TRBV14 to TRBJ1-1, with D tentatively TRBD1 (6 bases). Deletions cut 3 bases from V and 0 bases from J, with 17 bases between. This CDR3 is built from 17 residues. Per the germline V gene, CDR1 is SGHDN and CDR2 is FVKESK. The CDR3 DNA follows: TGTGCCAGCAGCCACCGGGAAGGGGGTATTCTGAACACTGAAGCTTTCTTT. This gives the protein CASSHREGGILNTEAFF. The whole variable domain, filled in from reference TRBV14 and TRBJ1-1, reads EAGVTQFPSHSVIEKGQTVTLRCDPISGHDNLYWYRRVMGKEIKFLLHFVKESKQDESGMPNNRFLAERTGGTYSTLKVQPAELEDSGVYFCASSHREGGILNTEAFFGQGTRLTVV.

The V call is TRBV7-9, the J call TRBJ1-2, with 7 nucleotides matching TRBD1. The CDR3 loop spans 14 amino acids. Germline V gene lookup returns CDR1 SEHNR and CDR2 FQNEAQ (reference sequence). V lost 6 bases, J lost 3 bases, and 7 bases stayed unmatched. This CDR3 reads CASSLTGTDYGYTF. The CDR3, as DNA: TGTGCCAGCAGTCTCACAGGGACAGACTATGGCTACACCTTC. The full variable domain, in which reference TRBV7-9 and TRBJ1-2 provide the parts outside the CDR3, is DTGVSQNPRHKITKRGQNVTFRCDPISEHNRLYWYRQTLGQGPEFLTYFQNEAQLEKSRLLSDRFSAERPKGSFSTLEIQRTEQGDSAMYLCASSLTGTDYGYTFGSGTRLTVV.

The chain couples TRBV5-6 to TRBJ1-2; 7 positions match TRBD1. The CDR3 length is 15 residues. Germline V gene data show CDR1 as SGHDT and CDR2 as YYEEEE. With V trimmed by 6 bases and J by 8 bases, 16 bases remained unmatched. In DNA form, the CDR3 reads TGTGCCAGCAATACTCGATCGACAGGGCCTCTCGGCTACACCTTC. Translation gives CASNTRSTGPLGYTF.

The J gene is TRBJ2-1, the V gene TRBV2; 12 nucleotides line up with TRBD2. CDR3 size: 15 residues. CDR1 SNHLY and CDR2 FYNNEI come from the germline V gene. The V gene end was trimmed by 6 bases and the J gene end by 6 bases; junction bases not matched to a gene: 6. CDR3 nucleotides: TGTGCCAGCAGGCCTAGCGGGGGGGCGTCCAATGAGCAGTTCTTC. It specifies CASRPSGGASNEQFF.

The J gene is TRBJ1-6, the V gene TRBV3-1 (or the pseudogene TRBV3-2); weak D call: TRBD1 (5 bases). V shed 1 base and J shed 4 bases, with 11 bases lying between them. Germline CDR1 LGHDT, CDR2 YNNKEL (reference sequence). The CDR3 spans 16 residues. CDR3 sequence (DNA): TGTGCCAGCAGCCAAGTTTCAGGGTGGTATAATTCACCCCTCCACTTT. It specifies CASSQVSGWYNSPLHF.

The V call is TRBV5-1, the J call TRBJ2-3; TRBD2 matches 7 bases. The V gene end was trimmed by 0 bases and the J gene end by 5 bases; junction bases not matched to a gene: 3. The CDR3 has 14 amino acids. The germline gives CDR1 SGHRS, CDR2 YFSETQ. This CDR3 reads CASSLVREVDTQYF. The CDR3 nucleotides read TGCGCCAGCAGCTTGGTCCGGGAGGTAGATACGCAGTATTTT.

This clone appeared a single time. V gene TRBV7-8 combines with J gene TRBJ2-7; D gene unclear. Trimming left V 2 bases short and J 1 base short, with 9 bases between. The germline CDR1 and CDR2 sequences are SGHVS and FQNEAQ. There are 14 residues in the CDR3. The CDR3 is CASSLNSGSYEQYF. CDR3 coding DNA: TGTGCCAGCAGCTTAAACTCAGGTTCCTACGAGCAGTACTTC. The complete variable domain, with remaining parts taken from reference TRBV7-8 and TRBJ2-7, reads GAGVSQSPRYKVAKRGQDVALRCDPISGHVSLFWYQQALGQGPEFLTYFQNEAQLDKSGLPSDRFFAERPEGSVSTLKIQRTQQEDSAVYLCASSLNSGSYEQYFGPGTRLTVT.

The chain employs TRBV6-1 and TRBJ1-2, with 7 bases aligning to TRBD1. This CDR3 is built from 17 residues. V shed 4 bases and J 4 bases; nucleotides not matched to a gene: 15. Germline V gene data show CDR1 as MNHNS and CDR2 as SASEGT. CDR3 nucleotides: TGTGCCAGCAGTGGGTCCAGACAGGGTAGTTACGGCTATGGCTACACCTTC. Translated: CASSGSRQGSYGYGYTF.

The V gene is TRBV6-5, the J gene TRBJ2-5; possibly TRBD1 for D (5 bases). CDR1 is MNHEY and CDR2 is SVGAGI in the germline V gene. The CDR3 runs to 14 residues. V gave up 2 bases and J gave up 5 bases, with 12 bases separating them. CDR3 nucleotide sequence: TGTGCCAGCAGTTACGTCAGGGCCACGGAGACCCAGTACTTC. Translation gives CASSYVRATETQYF.

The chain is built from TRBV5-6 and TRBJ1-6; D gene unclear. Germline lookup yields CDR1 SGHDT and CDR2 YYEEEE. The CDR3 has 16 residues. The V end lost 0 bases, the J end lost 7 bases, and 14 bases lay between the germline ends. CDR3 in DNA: TGTGCCAGCAGCTTGGGGCAGTTTATCCCCAATTCACCCCTCCACTTT. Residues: CASSLGQFIPNSPLHF.

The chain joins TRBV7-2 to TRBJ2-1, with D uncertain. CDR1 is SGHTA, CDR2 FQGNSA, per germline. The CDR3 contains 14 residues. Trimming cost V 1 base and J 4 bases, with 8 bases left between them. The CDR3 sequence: CASSLVSPYNEQFF. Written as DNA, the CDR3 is TGTGCCAGCAGCTTAGTCAGTCCTTACAATGAGCAGTTCTTC.

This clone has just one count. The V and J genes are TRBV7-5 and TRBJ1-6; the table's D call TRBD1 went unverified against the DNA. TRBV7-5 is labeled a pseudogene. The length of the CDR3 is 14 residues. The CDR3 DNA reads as TGTGCCAGAAGCTTTGGGACAGACAATTCACCCCTCCACTTT. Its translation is CARSFGTDNSPLHF.

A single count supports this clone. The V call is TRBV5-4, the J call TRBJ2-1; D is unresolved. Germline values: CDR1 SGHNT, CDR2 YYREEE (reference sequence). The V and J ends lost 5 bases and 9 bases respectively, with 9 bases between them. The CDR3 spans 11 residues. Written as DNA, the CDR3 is TGTGCCAGCAGTCAATTCGGTGAGCAGTTCTTC. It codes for CASSQFGEQFF.

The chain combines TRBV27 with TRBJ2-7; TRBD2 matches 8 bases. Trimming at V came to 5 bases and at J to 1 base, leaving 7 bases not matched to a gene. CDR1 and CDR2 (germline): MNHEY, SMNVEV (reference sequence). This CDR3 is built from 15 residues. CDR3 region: CASSAPAGESYEQYF. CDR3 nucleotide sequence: TGTGCCAGCAGTGCCCCAGCGGGAGAATCCTACGAGCAGTACTTC.

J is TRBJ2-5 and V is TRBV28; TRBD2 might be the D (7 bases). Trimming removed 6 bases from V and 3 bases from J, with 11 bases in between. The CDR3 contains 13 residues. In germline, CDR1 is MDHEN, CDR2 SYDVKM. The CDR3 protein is CASRGGGEETQYF. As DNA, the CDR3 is TGTGCCAGCAGAGGGGGGGGAGAAGAGACCCAGTACTTC.

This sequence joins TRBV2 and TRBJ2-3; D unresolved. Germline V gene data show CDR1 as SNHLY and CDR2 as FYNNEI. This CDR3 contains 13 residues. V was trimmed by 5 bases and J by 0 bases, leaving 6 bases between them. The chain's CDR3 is CASSLLSTDTQYF. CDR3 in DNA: TGTGCCAGCAGTCTCCTAAGCACAGATACGCAGTATTTT.

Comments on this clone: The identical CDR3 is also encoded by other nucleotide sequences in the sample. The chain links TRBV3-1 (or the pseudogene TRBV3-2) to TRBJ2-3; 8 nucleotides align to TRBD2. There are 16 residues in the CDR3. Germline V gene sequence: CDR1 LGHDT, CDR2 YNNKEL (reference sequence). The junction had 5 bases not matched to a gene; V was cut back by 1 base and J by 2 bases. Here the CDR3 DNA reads TGTGCCAGCAGCCAAGGAGGCGGGGGGTCCACAGATACGCAGTATTTT. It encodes CASSQGGGGSTDTQYF.

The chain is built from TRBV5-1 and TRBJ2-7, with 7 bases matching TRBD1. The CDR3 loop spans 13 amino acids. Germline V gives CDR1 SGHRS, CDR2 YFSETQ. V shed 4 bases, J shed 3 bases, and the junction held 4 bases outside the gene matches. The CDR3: CASSIDRDYEQYV. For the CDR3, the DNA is TGCGCCAGCAGCATTGACAGGGACTACGAGCAGTACGTC.

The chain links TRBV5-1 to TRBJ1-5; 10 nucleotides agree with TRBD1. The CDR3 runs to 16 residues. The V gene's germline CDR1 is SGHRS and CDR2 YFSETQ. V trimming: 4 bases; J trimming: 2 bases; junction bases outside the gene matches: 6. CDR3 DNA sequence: TGCGCCAGCAGCGTAGGGACAGGGGTTGGCAATCAGCCCCAGCATTTT. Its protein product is CASSVGTGVGNQPQHF.

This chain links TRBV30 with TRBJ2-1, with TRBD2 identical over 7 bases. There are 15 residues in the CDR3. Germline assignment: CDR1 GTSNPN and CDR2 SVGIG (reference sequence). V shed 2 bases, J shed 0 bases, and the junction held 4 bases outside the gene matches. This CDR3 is CAWSSGGSSYNEQFF. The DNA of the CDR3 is TGTGCCTGGAGTTCCGGCGGGAGCTCCTACAATGAGCAGTTCTTC.

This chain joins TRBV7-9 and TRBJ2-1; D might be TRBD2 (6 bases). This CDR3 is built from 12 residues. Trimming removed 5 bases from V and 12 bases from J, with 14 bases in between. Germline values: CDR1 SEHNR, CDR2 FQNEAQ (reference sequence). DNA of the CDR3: TGTGCCAGCAGCAGGACTACCGGGGGGCAGTTCTTC. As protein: CASSRTTGGQFF. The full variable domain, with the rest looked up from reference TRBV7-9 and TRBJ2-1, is DTGVSQNPRHKITKRGQNVTFRCDPISEHNRLYWYRQTLGQGPEFLTYFQNEAQLEKSRLLSDRFSAERPKGSFSTLEIQRTEQGDSAMYLCASSRTTGGQFFGPGTRLTVL.

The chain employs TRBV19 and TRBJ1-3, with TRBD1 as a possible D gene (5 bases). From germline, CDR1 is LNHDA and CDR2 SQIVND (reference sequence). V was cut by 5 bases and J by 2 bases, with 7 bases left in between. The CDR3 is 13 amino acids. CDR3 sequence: CASSPGTGNTIYF. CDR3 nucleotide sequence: TGTGCCAGTAGTCCAGGGACTGGAAACACCATATATTTT.